This T cell receptor (beta chain) was profiled in a study of shared clonotypes between healthy human individuals. Study details: The study enrolled a couple of women and three men aged 18 to 49. Findings and caveats of the study: It was only blood that was sampled, and tissue repertoires likely differ. When naive CD4 clonotypes were compared across a few donors, roughly 4.9% were shared.

Generated by immunoSEQ multiplex PCR, the TCRdb table keeps only in-frame clones and is missing some. The table records about 990,000 clones, approximately 80% of them present only once. Healthy HIV-negative adults without recent acute infections or vaccinations served as donors. Of note for this clone: The target antigen is unknown.

This clonotype was sampled from a man aged 18 to 35 in good health. Some clones in this sample may be carry-over from other donors' samples. Sequenced input: memory CD4+ T cells from PBMCs. Specified subset: CD45RA-negative fraction.

CDR3 in amino acids: CASSLVGSLSYNEQFF. The DNA of the CDR3 is TGTGCCAGCAGCCTAGTCGGGAGTCTCTCCTACAATGAGCAGTTCTTC. The gene calls are TRBV11-2 and TRBJ2-1; D is possibly TRBD2 (6 bases). This CDR3 contains 16 residues. Deletions cut 5 bases from V and 0 bases from J, with 14 bases between. In germline, CDR1 is SGHAT, CDR2 FQNNGV.